Presented here are 10 T cell receptor beta chains from one specimen sequenced in a study of T cells after yellow fever vaccination. One entry per CDR3 protein results from TCRdb running MiXCR on the 5' RACE reads. The repertoire has just under 600,000 distinct CDR3 sequences, approximately 15% of them found once; the top ten carry around 15%. Source: PBMCs, taken on the day of the yellow fever booster vaccination. These receptors originate from a man aged 25 to 40 who received the YFV17D yellow fever vaccine.

This clonotype came up many times. The V and J genes are TRBV12-3 or TRBV12-4 and TRBJ2-6; D call uncertain. This CDR3 is built from 15 residues. The V and J ends lost 8 bases and 1 base respectively, with 12 bases between them. Here the CDR3 reads CASEVRASGANVLTF. Written as DNA, the CDR3 is TGTGCCAGCGAGGTACGAGCTTCTGGGGCCAACGTCCTGACTTTC.

The chain links TRBV7-9 to TRBJ1-2; no clear D gene. V lost 7 bases and J 8 bases, leaving 11 bases between the germline ends. Germline CDR1 reads SEHNR; CDR2 reads FQNEAQ (reference sequence). The CDR3 spans 11 residues. The CDR3 region is CASTGRGGYTF. CDR3 sequence (DNA): TGTGCCAGCACGGGTCGAGGAGGCTACACCTTC.

In this sample, this clonotype turned up many times. This chain links TRBV27 with TRBJ2-7; D possibly corresponds to TRBD2 (6 bases). The germline V gene encodes CDR1 MNHEY and CDR2 SMNVEV (reference sequence). There are 13 residues in the CDR3. Trimming took off 7 bases at V and 1 base at J, with 11 bases between the two ends. CDR3 DNA sequence: TGTGCCAGCATGGGCGGGGCATCCTACGAGCAGTACTTC. It translates to CASMGGASYEQYF.

V usage is TRBV18 and J usage is TRBJ2-7; tentative D call: TRBD1 (6 bases). The CDR3 length is 15 residues. V lost 1 base, J lost 3 bases, and 13 bases lay in between. Germline CDR1 is KGHSH and CDR2 is LQKENI. The CDR3 sequence is CASSPLHGGNYEQYF. The CDR3 coding sequence is TGTGCCAGCTCACCACTTCATGGGGGCAACTACGAGCAGTACTTC. The full variable domain, its missing parts supplied by reference TRBV18 and TRBJ2-7, is NAGVMQNPRHLVRRRGQEARLRCSPMKGHSHVYWYRQLPEEGLKFMVYLQKENIIDESGMPKERFSAEFPKEGPSILRIQQVVRGDSAAYFCASSPLHGGNYEQYFGPGTRLTVT.

Ten or more counts support this clonotype. The genes are TRBV5-6 and TRBJ1-1; 7 nucleotides match TRBD1. The CDR3 runs to 13 residues. Germline values: CDR1 SGHDT, CDR2 YYEEEE. V was pared by 4 bases and J by 4 bases, with 4 bases of the junction left unmatched. Here the CDR3 reads CASSQGVSTEAFF. The CDR3 DNA sequence: TGTGCCAGCAGCCAGGGGGTATCCACTGAAGCTTTCTTT.

This clonotype was recorded only once. The CDR3 sequence is CASSNLDRLVSPPVQFF. CDR3 DNA: TGTGCCAGCAGCAACCTGGATCGACTAGTTTCCCCCCCGGTGCAGTTCTTC. The V and J genes are TRBV21-1 and TRBJ2-1; the table's TRBD2 call for D was not verified on the DNA. TRBV21-1 counts as a pseudogene. The CDR3 covers 17 residues.

The chain links TRBV24-1 to TRBJ2-7; TRBD1 matches 8 bases. The CDR3 totals 15 residues. The germline gives CDR1 KGHDR, CDR2 SFDVKD. The J segment lost 6 bases and the V segment lost 3 bases, leaving 9 bases of the junction unmatched. The CDR3 nucleotides read TGTGCCACCAGTGATCCCCGGACAGGGCTCTTCGAGCAGTACTTC. It is translated as CATSDPRTGLFEQYF.

This clonotype came up a few times. This chain uses TRBV10-3 with TRBJ1-2; D is undetermined. V was shortened by 10 bases and J by 8 bases, with 20 bases between the two germline ends. The CDR3 contains 13 residues. CDR1 ENHRY and CDR2 SYGVKD come from the germline V gene. CDR3 loop: CATSLEGLQGYTF. CDR3 coding DNA: TGTGCCACTTCACTCGAGGGCTTGCAGGGCTACACCTTC.

The chain employs TRBV11-2 and TRBJ2-1, with D possibly matching TRBD2 (5 bases). Trimming took 1 base from V and 6 from J, leaving 16 bases between them. Germline loops: CDR1 SGHAT, CDR2 FQNNGV. This CDR3 is built from 16 residues. DNA of the CDR3: TGTGCCAGCAGCTTAGGGCGGACCCGAGGGTCCAATGAGCAGTTCTTC. Translating gives CASSLGRTRGSNEQFF. Full variable domain (missing parts from reference TRBV11-2 and TRBJ2-1): EAGVAQSPRYKIIEKRQSVAFWCNPISGHATLYWYQQILGQGPKLLIQFQNNGVVDDSQLPKDRFSAERLKGVDSTLKIQPAKLEDSAVYLCASSLGRTRGSNEQFFGPGTRLTVL.

V and J are TRBV5-1 and TRBJ2-7, with TRBD1 matching over 7 bases. The CDR3 is made up of 14 amino acids. Trimming took 3 bases from V and 4 from J; bases not matched to a gene: 7. The germline V gene encodes CDR1 SGHRS and CDR2 YFSETQ. The CDR3 loop is CASSSATGKYEQYF. The DNA of the CDR3 is TGCGCCAGCAGCTCCGCGACAGGGAAATACGAGCAGTACTTC.